The source of this T cell receptor (beta chain) is a study of blood T cell repertoires in COVID-19. Background on the study: Sites across the United States, Italy and Spain contributed samples from acute and convalescent COVID-19. The analysed material was cDNA or gDNA that came from T cells, B-cell-depleted T cells, or PBMCs.

CDR3 size: 16 residues. Trimming at V came to 1 base and at J to 3 bases, leaving 5 bases not matched to a gene. Per germline, CDR1 LGHDT and CDR2 YNNKEL (reference sequence). The Seattle site enrolled patients during active infection and followed them longitudinally. Original data processing: Amplification of reference gene primers was used by the study to estimate nucleated cell counts. Sequencing used immunoSEQ multiplex PCR; TCRdb keeps in-frame clones, though not all of them. Clone size and the V and J calls come from that table; the DNA yielded D and trimming. The table has hundreds of thousands of clones, around 87% seen once.

V is TRBV3-1 (or the pseudogene TRBV3-2) and J is TRBJ2-3; 9 bases map to TRBD2. What was sequenced was peripheral blood. This TCR was recovered from a woman aged 55-70 years with COVID-19, enrolled during active disease. Written as DNA, the CDR3 is TGTGCCAGCAGCCAAGTTTTTAGCGGGGGAACAGATACGCAGTATTTT. Its protein is CASSQVFSGGTDTQYF.